This T cell receptor beta chain is drawn from a study of metastatic and nonmetastatic thyroid tumors. Each patient came to thyroid surgery without any prior treatment (of any kind). Points on this clone: At one end, the junction sequence differs from germline, possibly due to a read error.

Authors' data handling: Variation in CDR3 across clinicopathological groups served as the basis for constructing a distant-metastasis classifier in papillary thyroid cancer. TCRdb re-called clones from the PCR reads using MiXCR. TCRdb's processing, not the authors' own work, is the source of the V and J calls. The data contain over 15,000 clones, roughly 26% of them singletons. Looked up from germline, CDR1 is MNHGY and CDR2 is SVAAGI. This CDR3 spans 15 amino acids. Material: tumor tissue. The TCR comes from a male donor with papillary thyroid cancer or a benign thyroid nodule (not recorded which). Some clones in this sample may be carry-over from other donors' samples. This rearrangement joins TRBV6-9 to TRBJ1-2, with D hard to call. As DNA, the CDR3 is TGCGCCAGCAGTCCACTCCCCCCTCCCTCTCCGGGCTACACCTTC. Amino acid sequence: CASSPLPPPSPGYTF.